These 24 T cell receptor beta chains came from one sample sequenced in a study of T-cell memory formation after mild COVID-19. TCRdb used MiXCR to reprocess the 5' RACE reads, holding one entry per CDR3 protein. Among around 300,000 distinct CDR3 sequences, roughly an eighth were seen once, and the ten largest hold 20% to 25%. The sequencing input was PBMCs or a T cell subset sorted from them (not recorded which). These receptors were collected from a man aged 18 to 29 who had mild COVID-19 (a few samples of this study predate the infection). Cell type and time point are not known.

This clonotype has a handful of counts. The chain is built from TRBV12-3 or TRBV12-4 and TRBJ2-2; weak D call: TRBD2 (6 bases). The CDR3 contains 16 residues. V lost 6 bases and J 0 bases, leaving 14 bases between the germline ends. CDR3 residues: CASRSTGGANTGELFF. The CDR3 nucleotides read TGTGCCAGCAGGTCGACGGGCGGGGCGAACACCGGGGAGCTGTTTTTT.

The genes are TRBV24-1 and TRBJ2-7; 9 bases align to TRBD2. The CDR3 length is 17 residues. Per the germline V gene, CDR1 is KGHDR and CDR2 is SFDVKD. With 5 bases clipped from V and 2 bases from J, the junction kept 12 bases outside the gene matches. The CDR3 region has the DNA TGTGCCACCAGTGCGTTCGACTCGACTAGCGGTACCTACGAGCAGTACTTC. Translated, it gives CATSAFDSTSGTYEQYF.

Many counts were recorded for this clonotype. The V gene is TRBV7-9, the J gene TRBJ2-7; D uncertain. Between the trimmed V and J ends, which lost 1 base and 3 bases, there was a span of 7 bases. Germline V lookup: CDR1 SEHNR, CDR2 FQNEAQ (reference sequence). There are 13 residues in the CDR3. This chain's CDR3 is CASSLEGFYEQYF. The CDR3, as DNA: TGTGCCAGCAGCTTAGAAGGGTTCTACGAGCAGTACTTC.

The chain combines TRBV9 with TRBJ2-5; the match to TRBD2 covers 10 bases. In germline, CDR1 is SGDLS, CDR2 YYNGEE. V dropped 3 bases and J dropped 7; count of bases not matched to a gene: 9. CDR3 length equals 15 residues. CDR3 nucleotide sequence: TGTGCCAGCAGCGCCGACGGGACTAGCGCCCGGACCCAGTACTTC. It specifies CASSADGTSARTQYF.

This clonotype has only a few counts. Written as DNA, the CDR3 is TGTGCCACCTGGGCGCGAGGGCGGACCGGGGAGCTGTTTTTT. It specifies CATWARGRTGELFF. J is TRBJ2-2 and V is TRBV6-2 or TRBV6-3; possibly TRBD2 for D (5 bases). The ends were cut back, 10 bases at V and 5 bases at J, with 17 bases in the middle. This CDR3 region has 14 residues. From germline, CDR1 is MNHEY and CDR2 SVGEGT.

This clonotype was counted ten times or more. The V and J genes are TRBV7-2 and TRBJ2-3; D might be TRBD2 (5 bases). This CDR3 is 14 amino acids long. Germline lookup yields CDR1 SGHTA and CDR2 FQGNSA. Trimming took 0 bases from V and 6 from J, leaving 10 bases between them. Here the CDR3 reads CASSLALRGDTQYF. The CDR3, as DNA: TGTGCCAGCAGCTTAGCCCTAAGAGGGGATACGCAGTATTTT.

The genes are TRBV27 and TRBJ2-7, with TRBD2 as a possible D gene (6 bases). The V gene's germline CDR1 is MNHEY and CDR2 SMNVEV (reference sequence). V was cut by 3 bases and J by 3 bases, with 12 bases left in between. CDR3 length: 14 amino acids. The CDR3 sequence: CASSLRVGGYEQYV. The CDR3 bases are TGTGCCAGCAGTTTGAGGGTCGGGGGCTACGAGCAGTACGTC.

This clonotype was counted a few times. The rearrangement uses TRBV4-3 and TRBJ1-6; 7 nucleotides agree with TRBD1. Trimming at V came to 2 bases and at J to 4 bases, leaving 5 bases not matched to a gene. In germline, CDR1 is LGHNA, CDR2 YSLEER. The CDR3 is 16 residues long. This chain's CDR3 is CASSQRTGDYNSPLHF. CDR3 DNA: TGCGCCAGCAGCCAACGCACAGGGGATTATAATTCACCCCTCCACTTT.

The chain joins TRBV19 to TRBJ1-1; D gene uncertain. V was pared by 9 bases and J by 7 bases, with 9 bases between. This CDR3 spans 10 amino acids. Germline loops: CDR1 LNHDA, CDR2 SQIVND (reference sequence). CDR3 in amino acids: CARGEGEAFF. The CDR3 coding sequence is TGTGCCAGAGGAGAAGGTGAAGCTTTCTTT.

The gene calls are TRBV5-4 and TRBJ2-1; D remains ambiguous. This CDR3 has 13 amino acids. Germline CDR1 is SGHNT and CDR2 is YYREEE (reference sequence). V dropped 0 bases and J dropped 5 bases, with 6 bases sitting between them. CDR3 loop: CASSLEVNNEQFF. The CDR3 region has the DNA TGTGCCAGCAGCTTGGAAGTTAACAATGAGCAGTTCTTC.

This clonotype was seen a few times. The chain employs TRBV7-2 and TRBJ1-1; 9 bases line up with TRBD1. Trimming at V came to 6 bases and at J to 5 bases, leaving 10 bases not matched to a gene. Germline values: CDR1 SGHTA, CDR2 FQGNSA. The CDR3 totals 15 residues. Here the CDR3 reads CASRTGTGRQTEAFF. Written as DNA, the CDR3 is TGTGCCAGCAGAACAGGGACAGGGCGGCAGACTGAAGCTTTCTTT.

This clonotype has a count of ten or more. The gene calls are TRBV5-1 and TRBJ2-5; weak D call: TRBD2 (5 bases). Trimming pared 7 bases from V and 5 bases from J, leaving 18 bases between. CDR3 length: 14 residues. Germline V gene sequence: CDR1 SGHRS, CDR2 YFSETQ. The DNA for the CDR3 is TGCGCCAGCGCTCCAGACGCCGGAGGTGAGACCCAGTACTTC. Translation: CASAPDAGGETQYF.

CDR3 coding DNA: TGTGCCAGCAGCTCGCCTAGCGGGGGGGCCGGAGATACGCAGTATTTT. Amino acids: CASSSPSGGAGDTQYF. V and J are TRBV7-8 and TRBJ2-3; TRBD2 aligns across 12 bases. CDR3 size: 16 residues. V was clipped by 4 bases and J by 5 bases; unmatched bases: 7. CDR1 is SGHVS and CDR2 is FQNEAQ in the germline V gene.

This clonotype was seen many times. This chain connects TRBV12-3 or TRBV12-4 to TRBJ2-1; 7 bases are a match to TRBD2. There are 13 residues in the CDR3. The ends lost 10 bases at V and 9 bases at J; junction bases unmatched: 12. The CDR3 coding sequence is TGTGCCACCGGTTTGGGGGGGGTTGGTGAGCAGTTCTTC. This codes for CATGLGGVGEQFF.

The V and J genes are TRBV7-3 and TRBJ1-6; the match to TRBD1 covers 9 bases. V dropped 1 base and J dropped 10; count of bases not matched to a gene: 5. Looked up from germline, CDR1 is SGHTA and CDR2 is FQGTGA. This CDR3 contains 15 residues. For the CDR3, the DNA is TGTGCCAGCAGCTTAAAGGGACAGGGAGGCTCACCCCTCCACTTT. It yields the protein CASSLKGQGGSPLHF. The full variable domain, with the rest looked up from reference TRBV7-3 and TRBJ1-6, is GAGVSQTPSNKVTEKGKYVELRCDPISGHTALYWYRQSLGQGPEFLIYFQGTGAADDSGLPNDRFFAVRPEGSVSTLKIQRTERGDSAVYLCASSLKGQGGSPLHFGNGTRLTVT.

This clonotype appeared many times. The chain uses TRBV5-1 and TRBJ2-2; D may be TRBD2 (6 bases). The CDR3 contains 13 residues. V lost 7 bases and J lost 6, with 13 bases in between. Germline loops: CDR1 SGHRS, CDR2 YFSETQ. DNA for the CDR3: TGCGCCAGCGGCGGAGGGGCAGCCGGGGAGCTGTTTTTT. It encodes CASGGGAAGELFF.

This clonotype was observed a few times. The CDR3 coding sequence is TGTGCCAGCAGCTTAGCGCTGGCAGGTGGTTCACCCCTCCACTTT. Translation gives CASSLALAGGSPLHF. The chain employs TRBV7-2 and TRBJ1-6; D is unresolved. Trimming cost V 0 bases and J 9 bases, with 12 bases left between them. The germline gives CDR1 SGHTA, CDR2 FQGNSA. CDR3 length equals 15 residues.

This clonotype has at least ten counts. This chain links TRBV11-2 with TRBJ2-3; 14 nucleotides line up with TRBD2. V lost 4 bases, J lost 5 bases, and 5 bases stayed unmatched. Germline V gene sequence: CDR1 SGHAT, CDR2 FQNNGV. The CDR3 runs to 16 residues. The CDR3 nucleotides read TGTGCCAGCAGCTCCCTGACTAGCGGGGGGGTAGATACGCAGTATTTT. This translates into CASSSLTSGGVDTQYF.

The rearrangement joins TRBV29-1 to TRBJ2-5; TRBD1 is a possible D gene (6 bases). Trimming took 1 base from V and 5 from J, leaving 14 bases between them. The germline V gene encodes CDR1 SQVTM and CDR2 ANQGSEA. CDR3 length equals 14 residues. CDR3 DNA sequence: TGCAGCGTTGAAGTGGTCCACAGGGAGGAGACCCAGTACTTC. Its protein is CSVEVVHREETQYF.

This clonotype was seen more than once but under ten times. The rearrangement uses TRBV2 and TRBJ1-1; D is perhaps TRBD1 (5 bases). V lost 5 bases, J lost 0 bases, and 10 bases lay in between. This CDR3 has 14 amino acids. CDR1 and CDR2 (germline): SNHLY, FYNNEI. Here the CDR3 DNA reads TGTGCCAGCAGTAGAGAAGGGGTGAACACTGAAGCTTTCTTT. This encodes CASSREGVNTEAFF.

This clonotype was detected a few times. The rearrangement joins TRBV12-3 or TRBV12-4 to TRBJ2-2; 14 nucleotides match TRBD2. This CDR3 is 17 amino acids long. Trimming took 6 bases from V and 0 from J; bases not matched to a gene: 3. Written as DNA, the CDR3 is TGTGCCAGCAGGTTGACTAGCGGGGGGGCGAACACCGGGGAGCTGTTTTTT. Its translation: CASRLTSGGANTGELFF.

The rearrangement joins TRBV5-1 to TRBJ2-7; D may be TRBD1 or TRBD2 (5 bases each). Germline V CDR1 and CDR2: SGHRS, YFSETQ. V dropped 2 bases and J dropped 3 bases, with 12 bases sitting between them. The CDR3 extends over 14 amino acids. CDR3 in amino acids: CASSFTGAFYEQYF. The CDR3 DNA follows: TGCGCCAGCAGCTTTACCGGGGCCTTCTACGAGCAGTACTTC.

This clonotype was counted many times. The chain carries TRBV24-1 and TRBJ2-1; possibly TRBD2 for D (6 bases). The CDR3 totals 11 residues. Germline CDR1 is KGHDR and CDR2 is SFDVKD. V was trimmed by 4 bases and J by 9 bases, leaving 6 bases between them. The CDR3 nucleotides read TGTGCCACCAGTGAGGGAGGTGAGCAGTTCTTC. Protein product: CATSEGGEQFF.

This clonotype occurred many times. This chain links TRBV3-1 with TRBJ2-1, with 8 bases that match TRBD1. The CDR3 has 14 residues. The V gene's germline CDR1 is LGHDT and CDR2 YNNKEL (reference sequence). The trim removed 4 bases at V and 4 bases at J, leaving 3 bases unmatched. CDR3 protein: CASSRQGLYNEQFF. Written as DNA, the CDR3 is TGTGCCAGCAGCCGACAGGGGCTTTACAATGAGCAGTTCTTC.